The 32 T cell receptor beta chains below all came from one sample that was sequenced in a study of glioma-infiltrating T cells. Amplification of TCR alpha and beta CDR3 regions from RNA used iRepertoire nested multiplex PCR. TCRdb redid the calling of the multiplex PCR reads with MiXCR, one entry per CDR3 protein. The sample holds around 130,000 distinct CDR3 sequences; roughly a quarter are singletons and the top ten take under 35%. The specimen was glioma tissue, nonneoplastic brain tissue, or PBMCs (not recorded which). The source is a human donor with low-grade glioma or glioblastoma, undergoing nonglioma brain surgery, or in good health (not recorded which).

This clonotype was counted only a few times. The chain employs TRBV3-1 and TRBJ1-6; D gene uncertain. Trimming took off 1 base at V and 9 bases at J, with 7 bases between the two ends. Germline V gene data show CDR1 as LGHDT and CDR2 as YNNKEL (reference sequence). The CDR3 runs 13 residues. The CDR3: CASSQATVSPLHF. CDR3 nucleotide sequence: TGTGCCAGCAGCCAAGCGACGGTTTCACCCCTCCACTTT.

The chain employs TRBV5-1 and TRBJ2-3; D not certain. The germline V gene encodes CDR1 SGHRS and CDR2 YFSETQ. The V and J ends lost 8 bases and 3 bases respectively, with 19 bases between them. CDR3 length: 15 amino acids. As DNA, the CDR3 is TGCGCCAGTTCAGCAGGAGACAAGAGAACAGATACGCAGTATTTT. It specifies CASSAGDKRTDTQYF.

This clonotype showed up just a few times. The V call is TRBV6-1, the J call TRBJ1-1; D is ambiguous. CDR1 and CDR2 from the germline V gene are MNHNS and SASEGT. V was cut by 6 bases and J by 5 bases, with 13 bases left in between. This CDR3 is 13 amino acids long. This CDR3 is CASRPNQGTEAFF. The CDR3 region has the DNA TGTGCCAGCAGACCGAATCAAGGGACTGAAGCTTTCTTT.

V is TRBV12-3 or TRBV12-4 and J is TRBJ1-5; tentative D call: TRBD1 (5 bases). The CDR3 is 15 residues long. V lost 3 bases, J lost 5 bases, and 14 bases lay in between. The CDR3 DNA reads as TGTGCCAGCAGTTTCAATGCAGGGTTGGATCAGCCCCAGCATTTT. Translation gives CASSFNAGLDQPQHF.

In the case of this clonotype: At one of its ends the junction is not consistent with the germline gene, which may arise from a read error. The V call is TRBV10-3, the J call TRBJ2-5; D ambiguous. The germline CDR1 and CDR2 sequences are ENHRY and SYGVKD. The CDR3 sequence is 13 residues long. The CDR3 DNA is TGTGCCATCAGTGCGGACGTCCAAGAGATCCAGTACTTC. Its translation is CAISADVQEIQYF.

The chain has TRBV7-3 and TRBJ2-5, with TRBD2 identical over 9 bases. This CDR3 contains 13 residues. The V gene end was trimmed by 5 bases and the J gene end by 4 bases; junction bases not matched to a gene: 2. Germline V lookup: CDR1 SGHTA, CDR2 FQGTGA. The CDR3 region is CASSGTSRETQYF. DNA of the CDR3: TGTGCCAGCAGCGGGACTAGCAGAGAGACCCAGTACTTC.

Concerning this clonotype itself: Sequence at one end of the junction differs from germline and may be a read error. The V gene is TRBV24-1, the J gene TRBJ2-1, with D perhaps being TRBD1 or TRBD2 (5 bases each). Germline V gene data show CDR1 as KGHDR and CDR2 as SFDVKD. This CDR3 contains 11 residues. The CDR3 DNA reads TGTGCCACCACCCGGGACGATGAGCAGTCCTTC. Its protein product is CATTRDDEQSF.

This clonotype was observed a handful of times. V and J are TRBV20-1 and TRBJ1-5, with 10 positions matching TRBD1. Germline V CDR1 and CDR2: DFQATT, SNEGSKA (reference sequence). V was pared by 2 bases and J by 6 bases, with 7 bases of the junction left unmatched. This CDR3 has 15 residues. The CDR3: CSARTTGGSGQPQHF. The CDR3 nucleotides are TGCAGTGCTAGAACGACAGGGGGCTCGGGTCAGCCCCAGCATTTT.

The chain uses TRBV7-2 and TRBJ2-4, with D perhaps TRBD1 or TRBD2 (6 bases each). Germline V gene lookup returns CDR1 SGHTA and CDR2 FQGNSA. The CDR3 is made up of 15 amino acids. Trimming took 5 bases from V and 3 from J, leaving 14 bases between them. CDR3 DNA: TGTGCCAGCAGCCCGACGAGGGGGGTCAAAAACATTCAGTACTTC. This gives the protein CASSPTRGVKNIQYF.

This clonotype was observed at least ten times. The V call is TRBV15, the J call TRBJ1-5; the D is unclear. Trimming stripped 5 bases from V and 5 bases from J, with 13 bases between. In germline, CDR1 is LNHNV, CDR2 YYDKDF (reference sequence). The CDR3 has 14 residues. The CDR3 loop is CATSGEGSYQPQHF. In DNA, the CDR3 is TGTGCCACCAGCGGGGAGGGATCCTATCAGCCCCAGCATTTT.

This clonotype was found many times. The CDR3 DNA is TGCAGTGTGACGCGAAACGACTTCACAGATACGCAGTATTTT. This gives the protein CSVTRNDFTDTQYF. V gene TRBV20-1 combines with J gene TRBJ2-3; D uncertain. Trimming removed 7 bases at V and 2 bases at J, with 16 bases between. The CDR3 loop spans 14 amino acids. Germline values: CDR1 DFQATT, CDR2 SNEGSKA (reference sequence).

As to this clonotype: One base away lies a much larger clone, so this may be a sequencing read error. The CDR3 coding sequence is TGTGCCAGCAGTTCAACCTACAGGGCGACGGCTAAGCAGTACGTC. Amino acids: CASSSTYRATAKQYV. The rearrangement links TRBV27 to TRBJ2-7, with D possibly matching TRBD1 (6 bases). The CDR3 length is 15 residues. With 4 bases removed from V and 8 bases from J, the gap between germline ends came to 21 bases. Germline assignment: CDR1 MNHEY and CDR2 SMNVEV (reference sequence).

The V and J genes are TRBV10-1 and TRBJ2-1; D call uncertain. The V and J ends lost 3 bases and 4 bases respectively, with 10 bases between them. The CDR3 has 14 residues. The germline gives CDR1 WNHNN, CDR2 SYGVQD (reference sequence). The DNA for the CDR3 is TGCGCCAGCAGTGACGGTAGCCCATACAATGAGCAGTTCTTC. Residues: CASSDGSPYNEQFF.

The chain uses TRBV7-9 and TRBJ2-3; TRBD1 agrees at 7 bases. The CDR3 is 15 amino acids. J lost 5 bases, V lost 4 bases, and 9 bases had no gene match. CDR1 is SEHNR, CDR2 FQNEAQ, per germline (reference sequence). The CDR3 sequence: CASSSGGQRKDTQYF. The CDR3 DNA reads TGTGCCAGCAGCTCAGGGGGACAGCGTAAAGATACGCAGTATTTT.

Ten or more counts support this clonotype. The chain couples TRBV15 to TRBJ2-5; D unclear. CDR1 and CDR2 (germline): LNHNV, YYDKDF (reference sequence). The CDR3 is 14 amino acids. The V and J ends lost 0 bases and 4 bases respectively, with 9 bases between them. The CDR3 coding sequence is TGTGCCACCAGCAGAGATCTGGCCCTAGAGACCCAGTACTTC. This encodes CATSRDLALETQYF.

This clonotype occurred a few times. Germline and junction disagree at one end, which may indicate a read error. The CDR3 loop is CASSLSGSLMDTQYF. CDR3 in DNA: TGTGCCAGCAGTTTATCAGGCTCTCTCATGGATACACAGTATTTT. J is TRBJ2-3 and V is TRBV28; D unclear. Germline assignment: CDR1 MDHEN and CDR2 SYDVKM. The CDR3 has 15 residues. The whole variable domain, remainder taken from reference TRBV28 and TRBJ2-3, is DVKVTQSSRYLVKRTGEKVFLECVQDMDHENMFWYRQDPGLGLRLIYFSYDVKMKEKGDIPEGYSVSREKKERFSLILESASTNQTSMYLCASSLSGSLMDTQYFGPGTRLTVL.

This clonotype has at least ten counts. The chain uses TRBV7-2 and TRBJ2-5, with unresolved D. The V and J ends lost 2 bases and 2 bases respectively, with 9 bases between them. Germline CDR1 and CDR2: SGHTA and FQGNSA. The CDR3 contains 14 residues. CDR3 protein: CASSLFGRQETQYF. The CDR3 DNA is TGTGCCAGCAGCTTATTCGGCAGACAAGAGACCCAGTACTTC.

The genes are TRBV24-1 and TRBJ2-4; 12 bases fit TRBD2. This CDR3 comprises 18 residues. Germline V CDR1 and CDR2: KGHDR, SFDVKD. With 4 bases clipped from V and 4 bases from J, the junction kept 10 bases outside the gene matches. In nucleotides, the CDR3 is TGTGCCACCAGTGAACCGACTAGCGGGGGAGAGCGAAAAAACATTCAGTACTTC. This encodes CATSEPTSGGERKNIQYF.

The V gene is TRBV20-1, the J gene TRBJ1-5, with D unclear. Germline V gene sequence: CDR1 DFQATT, CDR2 SNEGSKA (reference sequence). CDR3 length: 15 residues. The V end lost 6 bases, the J end lost 0 bases, and 15 bases lay between the germline ends. The DNA for the CDR3 is TGCAGTGCCAAAACCAAATACTATAGCAATCAGCCCCAGCATTTT. Protein sequence: CSAKTKYYSNQPQHF.

This clonotype was seen at least ten times. The chain carries TRBV27 and TRBJ2-1; 7 bases fit TRBD1. J was trimmed by 12 bases and V by 6 bases; bases with no gene match: 14. The CDR3 sequence is 14 residues long. The germline V gene has CDR1 MNHEY and CDR2 SMNVEV (reference sequence). The chain's CDR3 is CASRTTGPRSRQFF. The CDR3, as DNA: TGTGCCAGCAGGACGACAGGGCCCCGATCAAGGCAGTTCTTC.

This chain links TRBV19 with TRBJ1-1, with D hard to call. V lost 5 bases, J lost 1 base, and 11 bases lay in between. CDR1 is LNHDA and CDR2 is SQIVND in the germline V gene (reference sequence). The CDR3 sequence is 14 residues long. The DNA of the CDR3 is TGTGCCAGTAGTGTCCTGGGTCGGAACACTGAAGCTTTCTTT. Amino acid sequence: CASSVLGRNTEAFF.

J is TRBJ1-2 and V is TRBV3-1, with TRBD1 identical over 10 bases. The CDR3 contains 13 residues. The junction had 5 bases not matched to a gene; V was cut back by 7 bases and J by 6 bases. From germline, CDR1 is LGHDT and CDR2 YNNKEL (reference sequence). The CDR3 coding sequence is TGTGCCAGCACCAGGGGACAGGGGAATGGCTACACCTTC. The encoded protein is CASTRGQGNGYTF.

This clonotype was observed a few times. The V and J genes are TRBV7-6 and TRBJ2-3, with D possibly matching TRBD2 (6 bases). The V end lost 4 bases, the J end lost 2 bases, and 19 bases lay between the germline ends. From germline, CDR1 is SGHVS and CDR2 FNYEAQ. CDR3 length: 17 amino acids. Here the CDR3 DNA reads TGTGCCAGCAGCTCCCCCCGTGCGCGGGGAATCACAGATACGCAGTATTTT. Translated, it gives CASSSPRARGITDTQYF. Based on the CDR3 plus reference TRBV7-6 and TRBJ2-3, the full variable domain is GAGVSQSPRYKVTKRGQDVALRCDPISGHVSLYWYRQALGQGPEFLTYFNYEAQQDKSGLPNDRFSAERPEGSISTLTIQRTEQRDSAMYRCASSSPRARGITDTQYFGPGTRLTVL.

This chain uses TRBV7-9 with TRBJ2-3, with D possibly being TRBD1 (6 bases). The CDR3 spans 15 residues. The germline V and J ends were trimmed by 2 bases and 5 bases, with 14 bases remaining between them. Germline CDR1 SEHNR, CDR2 FQNEAQ (reference sequence). CDR3 coding DNA: TGTGCCAGCAGCTTAAGGGGGAGACTACAAGATACGCAGTATTTT. It is translated as CASSLRGRLQDTQYF.

This clonotype has at least ten counts. The V and J genes are TRBV6-1 and TRBJ1-2, with D uncertain. The CDR3 covers 13 residues. Germline V gene lookup returns CDR1 MNHNS and CDR2 SASEGT. The V and J ends lost 7 bases and 9 bases respectively, with 18 bases between them. Here the CDR3 DNA reads TGTGCCAGCATCCTCACGGCGGGCGCGAGCTACACCTTC. It translates to CASILTAGASYTF.

This clonotype came up many times. The rearrangement links TRBV6-6 to TRBJ2-3, with D possibly called TRBD1 or TRBD2 (5 bases each). The V and J ends lost 2 bases and 3 bases respectively, with 24 bases between them. The CDR3 runs to 19 residues. Germline V gene lookup returns CDR1 MNHNY and CDR2 SVGAGI (reference sequence). Here the CDR3 reads CASSYEYTGTLRETDTQYF. Written as DNA, the CDR3 is TGTGCCAGCAGTTACGAATATACCGGGACGCTGCGTGAGACAGATACGCAGTATTTT.

The rearrangement uses TRBV7-9 and TRBJ2-7; D unresolved. This CDR3 comprises 13 residues. V was pared by 5 bases and J by 0 bases, with 8 bases between. Germline CDR1 SEHNR, CDR2 FQNEAQ (reference sequence). The CDR3 DNA follows: TGTGCCAGCAGCAACTGGATCTCCTACGAGCAGTACGTC. Translation: CASSNWISYEQYV.

V is TRBV20-1 and J is TRBJ1-2; the match to TRBD1 covers 7 bases. Trimming cost V 2 bases and J 1 base; bases outside gene matches: 4. Germline CDR1 reads DFQATT; CDR2 reads SNEGSKA (reference sequence). The CDR3 is 14 amino acids. This CDR3 reads CSARRTGFNYGYTF. CDR3 sequence (DNA): TGCAGTGCTAGAAGGACAGGATTTAACTATGGCTACACCTTC.

This clonotype was seen at least ten times. The rearrangement links TRBV20-1 to TRBJ1-4; the D gene is possibly TRBD1 (6 bases). The ends were cut back, 3 bases at V and 5 bases at J, with 16 bases in the middle. The CDR3 is 15 residues long. Germline CDR1 and CDR2: DFQATT and SNEGSKA (reference sequence). For the CDR3, the DNA is TGCAGTGCTAGCAACAACGGACAGACGAATGAAAAACTGTTTTTT. Protein product: CSASNNGQTNEKLFF.

The sample holds a few counts of this clonotype. The chain recombines TRBV7-2 with TRBJ2-3; 8 bases are a match to TRBD2. The CDR3 is 15 residues long. Trimming removed 3 bases from V and 2 bases from J; junction bases left unmatched: 4. CDR1 SGHTA and CDR2 FQGNSA come from the germline V gene. CDR3 amino acids: CASSFSGGDTDTQYF. CDR3 sequence (DNA): TGTGCCAGCAGCTTCTCCGGGGGGGACACAGATACGCAGTATTTT.

This clonotype was seen ten or more times. The CDR3 coding sequence is TGTGCCAGCAGTTACGGGGGGCCCAATGAGCAGTTCTTC. Translated, it gives CASSYGGPNEQFF. The chain links TRBV6-6 to TRBJ2-1; possibly TRBD1 or TRBD2 for D (6 bases each). The germline gives CDR1 MNHNY, CDR2 SVGAGI (reference sequence). This CDR3 is built from 13 residues. Deletions cut 2 bases from V and 6 bases from J, with 8 bases between.

Only a few counts were recorded for this clonotype. The chain recombines TRBV6-1 with TRBJ1-3; D gene ambiguous. Germline V lookup: CDR1 MNHNS, CDR2 SASEGT. Deletions cut 5 bases from V and 4 bases from J, with 9 bases between. The CDR3 length is 13 residues. This CDR3 reads CASSNLTGNTIYF. Written as DNA, the CDR3 is TGTGCCAGCAGTAATCTCACGGGAAACACCATATATTTT.